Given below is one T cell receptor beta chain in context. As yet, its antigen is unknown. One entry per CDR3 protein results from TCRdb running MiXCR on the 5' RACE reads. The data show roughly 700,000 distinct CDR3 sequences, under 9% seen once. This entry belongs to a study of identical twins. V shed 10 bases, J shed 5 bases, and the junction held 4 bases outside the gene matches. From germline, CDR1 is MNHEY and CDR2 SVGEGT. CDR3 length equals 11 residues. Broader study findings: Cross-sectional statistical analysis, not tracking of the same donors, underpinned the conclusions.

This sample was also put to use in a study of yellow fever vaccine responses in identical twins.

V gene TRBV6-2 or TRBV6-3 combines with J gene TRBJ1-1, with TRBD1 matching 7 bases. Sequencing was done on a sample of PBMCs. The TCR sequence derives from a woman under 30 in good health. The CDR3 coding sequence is TGTGCCATCATACAGGGGACTGAAGCTTTCTTT. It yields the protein CAIIQGTEAFF.